A single sample is the source of the 12 T cell receptor beta chains below, sequenced in a study of T cell changes during pregnancy in multiple sclerosis. Clones were read by immunoSEQ multiplex PCR, and TCRdb kept only the in-frame ones, dropping some. The sample comprises more than 70,000 clones, roughly 90% of which are singletons, and around 1% rests with the top ten. This specimen consisted of peripheral blood, obtained before pregnancy. These receptors came from a female donor with multiple sclerosis, enrolled in a pregnancy study.

This rearrangement joins TRBV7-8 to TRBJ2-1, with D uncertain. The CDR3 runs to 14 residues. The germline V and J ends were trimmed by 2 bases and 5 bases, with 10 bases remaining between them. Per germline, CDR1 SGHVS and CDR2 FQNEAQ. As DNA, the CDR3 is TGTGCCAGCAGCTTATTCGTGTCGGACAATGAGCAGTTCTTC. This encodes CASSLFVSDNEQFF.

V usage is TRBV29-1 and J usage is TRBJ1-5, with 8 bases lining up with TRBD1. CDR1 SQVTM and CDR2 ANQGSEA come from the germline V gene. V shed 6 bases and J 0 bases; nucleotides not matched to a gene: 4. This CDR3 has 14 residues. The CDR3 DNA reads as TGCAGCGTCCTGACAGGGGATAGCAATCAGCCCCAGCATTTT. Amino acids: CSVLTGDSNQPQHF.

This clone was observed once. V gene TRBV30 combines with J gene TRBJ1-4, with a possible D match to TRBD1 (6 bases). Germline CDR1 is GTSNPN and CDR2 is SVGIG (reference sequence). V was cut by 5 bases and J by 5 bases, with 12 bases left in between. The CDR3 loop spans 13 amino acids. CDR3 nucleotides: TGTGCCTGGCGGGGACAAATAAATGAAAAACTGTTTTTT. Translated: CAWRGQINEKLFF. The entire variable domain, with the rest obtained from reference TRBV30 and TRBJ1-4, is as follows: SQTIHQWPATLVQPVGSPLSLECTVEGTSNPNLYWYRQAAGRGLQLLFYSVGIGQISSEVPQNLSASRPQDRQFILSSKKLLLSDSGFYLCAWRGQINEKLFFGSGTQLSVL.

V usage is TRBV4-1 and J usage is TRBJ1-5; D ambiguous. Germline V CDR1 and CDR2: MGHRA, YSYEKL. The V end lost 0 bases, the J end lost 7 bases, and 10 bases lay between the germline ends. This CDR3 is built from 14 residues. CDR3: CASSQDVRVQPQHF. The CDR3 nucleotides are TGCGCCAGCAGCCAAGATGTACGGGTACAGCCCCAGCATTTT.

The chain has TRBV18 and TRBJ1-3, with no clear D. Germline V CDR1 and CDR2: KGHSH, LQKENI. Trimming took off 0 bases at V and 3 bases at J, with 9 bases between the two ends. The CDR3 loop spans 15 amino acids. The CDR3 coding sequence is TGTGCCAGCTCACCACCAGGAGGTCTTGGAAACACCATATATTTT. Its translation is CASSPPGGLGNTIYF.

The V and J genes are TRBV5-5 and TRBJ1-5; 9 nucleotides match TRBD1. This CDR3 has 17 amino acids. The germline V gene encodes CDR1 SGHKS and CDR2 YYEKEE (reference sequence). The V segment lost 4 bases and the J segment 0 bases; nucleotides outside the gene matches: 8. DNA for the CDR3: TGTGCCAGCAGCCCGTGGGACAGGGAATCTAGCAATCAGCCCCAGCATTTT. It specifies CASSPWDRESSNQPQHF. The variable domain in full, completed from reference TRBV5-5 and TRBJ1-5, reads DAGVTQSPTHLIKTRGQQVTLRCSPISGHKSVSWYQQVLGQGPQFIFQYYEKEERGRGNFPDRFSARQFPNYSSELNVNALLLGDSALYLCASSPWDRESSNQPQHFGDGTRLSIL.

The chain links TRBV27 to TRBJ2-7, with 8 positions matching TRBD2. J gave up 2 bases and V 4 bases, and 10 bases lay outside the gene matches. This CDR3 has 16 residues. The germline CDR1 and CDR2 sequences are MNHEY and SMNVEV (reference sequence). For the CDR3, the DNA is TGTGCCAGCAGTTCTCCGGTAATAGCGGGAACCTACGAGCAGTACTTC. Protein: CASSSPVIAGTYEQYF.

This sequence joins TRBV5-5 and TRBJ2-7; perhaps TRBD2 as D (6 bases). Looked up from germline, CDR1 is SGHKS and CDR2 is YYEKEE (reference sequence). V was pared by 3 bases and J by 4 bases, with 14 bases between. This CDR3 contains 14 residues. The CDR3 DNA reads as TGTGCCAGCAGCTGGCGGGGAACCCAATACGAGCAGTACTTC. As protein: CASSWRGTQYEQYF. Based on the CDR3 plus reference TRBV5-5 and TRBJ2-7, the full variable domain is DAGVTQSPTHLIKTRGQQVTLRCSPISGHKSVSWYQQVLGQGPQFIFQYYEKEERGRGNFPDRFSARQFPNYSSELNVNALLLGDSALYLCASSWRGTQYEQYFGPGTRLTVT.

The CDR3 DNA is TGCGGCCTTCAGGATGGCTACACCTTC. Translation gives CGLQDGYTF. The chain is built from TRBV29-1 and TRBJ1-2, with unresolved D. CDR1 is SQVTM, CDR2 ANQGSEA, per germline. The CDR3 spans 9 residues.

This sequence joins TRBV27 and TRBJ1-6; 7 bases are a match to TRBD1. The CDR3 has 20 residues. The V gene's germline CDR1 is MNHEY and CDR2 SMNVEV (reference sequence). The J segment lost 6 bases and the V segment lost 2 bases, leaving 19 bases of the junction unmatched. CDR3 sequence: CASSLVFAGRLDRVNSPLHF. The CDR3 DNA is TGTGCCAGCAGTTTAGTATTTGCAGGGCGTTTAGACAGGGTTAATTCACCCCTCCACTTT.

The chain employs TRBV5-8 and TRBJ1-3; D is perhaps TRBD1 (5 bases). CDR3 length: 15 amino acids. Deletions cut 4 bases from V and 0 bases from J, with 11 bases between. From germline, CDR1 is SGHTS and CDR2 YDEGEE. CDR3 bases: TGTGCCAGCAGCCAGGGACTGCTCTCTGGAAACACCATATATTTT. This translates into CASSQGLLSGNTIYF. Full variable domain (missing parts from reference TRBV5-8 and TRBJ1-3): EAGVTQSPTHLIKTRGQQATLRCSPISGHTSVYWYQQALGLGLQFLLWYDEGEERNRGNFPPRFSGRQFPNYSSELNVNALELEDSALYLCASSQGLLSGNTIYFGEGSWLTVV.

This clone was picked up a small number of times. The chain couples TRBV7-9 to TRBJ1-2; D might be TRBD1 (6 bases). CDR1 SEHNR and CDR2 FQNEAQ come from the germline V gene (reference sequence). This CDR3 comprises 14 residues. V was cut by 0 bases and J by 5 bases, with 10 bases left in between. The CDR3 reads CASSLALQGYGYTF. The DNA of the CDR3 is TGTGCCAGCAGCTTAGCCTTGCAGGGGTATGGCTACACCTTC.